This T cell receptor (beta chain) comes out of a study of radiation and T cells in renal cell carcinoma. Study background: Nephrectomy followed 15 Gy stereotactic body radiation by 4 weeks. Study results and caveats: From baseline, blood top tumor clonotypes peaked at 2 weeks post-radiation.

Here immunoSEQ multiplex PCR was the method, and the copy in TCRdb shows in-frame clones only, minus some. The top ten clones hold roughly 25% of a sample with some 150,000 clones, approximately 87% of them seen once. A remark on this clone: Its specificity is not known.

Specified time point: baseline pretreatment blood. Noted treatment: 15 Gy SBRT to primary tumor, nephrectomy 4 weeks later. Blood was sampled at baseline, 2 weeks and 4 weeks after SBRT. This renal cell carcinoma was of the clear cell type. CDR3 length equals 16 residues. Trimming removed 2 bases at V and 8 bases at J, with 22 bases between. Germline-derived CDR1 and CDR2 are MNHNY and SVGAGI (reference sequence). The source material was blood, sampled from a patient whose treatment included radiotherapy and nephrectomy. The chain uses TRBV6-6 and TRBJ2-7; D might be TRBD1 or TRBD2, each matching 5 bases. This receptor was obtained from a woman aged 45 to 65 with renal cell carcinoma. CDR3 residues: CASSYPGGTHEPQQYF. The CDR3 nucleotides are TGTGCCAGCAGTTACCCGGGTGGGACCCACGAACCGCAGCAGTACTTC.